The next 26 T cell receptor beta chains were all read from a single sample in a study of blood T cell dynamics during melanoma immunotherapy. Time point in this sample: week 3, after first cycle of checkpoint inhibitor. Data came from immunoSEQ multiplex PCR; TCRdb stores just in-frame clones and leaves some out. The table lists about 28,000 clones, over 70% of them singletons. Sequenced here: blood, sampled from a patient treated with checkpoint blockade. Receptors originate from a human donor with melanoma.

This chain connects TRBV19 to TRBJ2-2; D unresolved. Germline V gene lookup returns CDR1 LNHDA and CDR2 SQIVND (reference sequence). V lost 3 bases to trimming and J lost 6 bases, with 17 bases between them. This CDR3 is built from 16 residues. DNA for the CDR3: TGTGCCAGTAGTATTAAATGGACCTCGGCCTCCGGGGAGCTGTTTTTT. Protein product: CASSIKWTSASGELFF.

This clone was picked up one time. The chain combines TRBV11-2 with TRBJ2-7; D remains unclear. The CDR3 is 12 amino acids. V lost 2 bases and J lost 6, with 8 bases in between. From germline, CDR1 is SGHAT and CDR2 FQNNGV. CDR3: CASSLNRGEQYF. In nucleotides, the CDR3 is TGTGCCAGCAGCTTAAATCGCGGCGAGCAGTACTTC.

The chain recombines TRBV7-9 with TRBJ2-7; maybe TRBD1 (6 bases). V gave up 2 bases and J gave up 5 bases, with 19 bases separating them. Germline CDR1 SEHNR, CDR2 FQNEAQ (reference sequence). This CDR3 region has 16 residues. The CDR3 DNA reads as TGTGCCAGCAGCTTAAGGTCGCAGGGGACGTTAAACGAGCAGTACTTC. It is translated as CASSLRSQGTLNEQYF.

This clone was found once. V and J are TRBV18 and TRBJ2-7, with D hard to call. Germline V gene sequence: CDR1 KGHSH, CDR2 LQKENI. The CDR3 runs to 14 residues. Trimming pared 3 bases from V and 0 bases from J, leaving 9 bases between. CDR3 amino acids: CASSPGRTSYEQYF. The CDR3, as DNA: TGTGCCAGCTCACCTGGACGGACCTCCTACGAGCAGTACTTC.

The chain combines TRBV28 with TRBJ2-7; D is perhaps TRBD2 (5 bases). Per germline, CDR1 MDHEN and CDR2 SYDVKM. V gave up 5 bases and J gave up 3 bases, with 17 bases separating them. The CDR3 has 15 amino acids. The CDR3 sequence is CASSVTGKSVYEQYF. Written as DNA, the CDR3 is TGTGCCAGCAGTGTTACGGGGAAATCGGTCTACGAGCAGTACTTC.

This rearrangement joins TRBV2 to TRBJ2-4; TRBD2 matches at 7 bases. Germline-derived CDR1 and CDR2 are SNHLY and FYNNEI. Trimming cost V 0 bases and J 12 bases; bases outside gene matches: 14. The CDR3 contains 16 residues. In nucleotides, the CDR3 is TGTGCCAGCAGTGAAGCGCTCGGACGGGCGGGGGATGCTCAGTACTTC. Its translation is CASSEALGRAGDAQYF.

The rearrangement joins TRBV14 to TRBJ1-2; D remains ambiguous. Between the trimmed V and J ends, which lost 5 bases and 4 bases, there was a span of 11 bases. The germline gives CDR1 SGHDN, CDR2 FVKESK. CDR3 length: 13 residues. The CDR3 DNA follows: TGTGCCAGCAGCTATGCCGGGTCCTATGGCTACACCTTC. Protein: CASSYAGSYGYTF.

The rearrangement joins TRBV2 to TRBJ2-5; D unresolved. Germline V lookup: CDR1 SNHLY, CDR2 FYNNEI. Trimming shortened V by 4 bases and J by 5 bases, and 11 bases separated the two germline ends. The CDR3 is 13 residues long. CDR3 in DNA: TGTGCCAGCAGTGCTCGCGGTTGGGAGACCCAGTACTTC. Its translation: CASSARGWETQYF.

The CDR3 region is CASNLPGLATDTQYF. The CDR3 bases are TGTGCCAGCAACCTGCCGGGACTAGCGACAGATACGCAGTATTTT. V usage is TRBV28 and J usage is TRBJ2-3, with 10 bases fitting TRBD2. The V gene's germline CDR1 is MDHEN and CDR2 SYDVKM. This CDR3 has 15 amino acids. V was pared by 7 bases and J by 3 bases, with 7 bases of the junction left unmatched.

This sequence joins TRBV10-3 and TRBJ2-5; D possibly corresponds to TRBD1 (6 bases). Germline V CDR1 and CDR2: ENHRY, SYGVKD. Trimming removed 6 bases from V and 5 bases from J, with 16 bases in between. This CDR3 comprises 14 residues. CDR3 DNA sequence: TGTGCCATCAGCGACCTTGGGGGCGGGGAGACCCAGTACTTC. This encodes CAISDLGGGETQYF.

This clone was counted a few times. The V call is TRBV5-1, the J call TRBJ2-3; a possible D gene is TRBD2 (6 bases). In germline, CDR1 is SGHRS, CDR2 YFSETQ. This CDR3 region has 14 residues. The ends were cut back, 6 bases at V and 10 bases at J, with 21 bases in the middle. CDR3 sequence reads: CASIEGVRDGPQYF. CDR3 nucleotide sequence: TGCGCCAGCATAGAAGGAGTGCGGGACGGTCCGCAGTATTTT.

The rearrangement links TRBV7-9 to TRBJ1-2; possible D gene TRBD1, 5 bases. With 5 bases removed from V and 6 bases from J, the gap between germline ends came to 13 bases. This CDR3 is built from 13 residues. Germline values: CDR1 SEHNR, CDR2 FQNEAQ (reference sequence). Here the CDR3 reads CASSLTGGDGYTF. CDR3 bases: TGTGCCAGCAGCCTCACGGGGGGGGATGGCTACACCTTC.

The chain combines TRBV5-1 with TRBJ2-7, with D perhaps matching TRBD2 (6 bases). With 4 bases removed from V and 2 bases from J, the gap between germline ends came to 13 bases. The CDR3 loop spans 14 amino acids. Germline loops: CDR1 SGHRS, CDR2 YFSETQ. This chain's CDR3 is CASSPGTGPYEQYF. The CDR3 DNA reads TGCGCCAGCAGCCCCGGGACTGGTCCCTACGAGCAGTACTTC.

This chain uses TRBV19 with TRBJ2-6, with D tentatively TRBD2 (6 bases). The CDR3 consists of 18 residues. Germline CDR1 is LNHDA and CDR2 is SQIVND (reference sequence). Trimming pared 3 bases from V and 0 bases from J, leaving 15 bases between. The CDR3 loop is CASSMEGLPFSGANVLTF. Written as DNA, the CDR3 is TGTGCCAGTAGTATGGAGGGGCTTCCTTTCTCTGGGGCCAACGTCCTGACTTTC. Full variable domain (rest looked up from reference TRBV19 and TRBJ2-6): DGGITQSPKYLFRKEGQNVTLSCEQNLNHDAMYWYRQDPGQGLRLIYYSQIVNDFQKGDIAEGYSVSREKKESFPLTVTSAQKNPTAFYLCASSMEGLPFSGANVLTFGAGSRLTVL.

This clone was picked up a small number of times. The chain employs TRBV9 and TRBJ2-1; TRBD2 matches at 13 bases. This CDR3 is built from 15 residues. The germline V gene encodes CDR1 SGDLS and CDR2 YYNGEE. V was clipped by 4 bases and J by 6 bases; unmatched bases: 4. The CDR3 reads CASSPRLAGGNEQFF. The CDR3 DNA sequence: TGTGCCAGCAGCCCCCGACTAGCGGGAGGCAATGAGCAGTTCTTC. Full variable domain (outside the CDR3, taken from reference TRBV9 and TRBJ2-1): DSGVTQTPKHLITATGQRVTLRCSPRSGDLSVYWYQQSLDQGLQFLIQYYNGEERAKGNILERFSAQQFPDLHSELNLSSLELGDSALYFCASSPRLAGGNEQFFGPGTRLTVL.

This clone showed up just a few times. The CDR3 sequence is CASSSMGGSPDTQYF. CDR3 bases: TGTGCCAGCAGCTCGATGGGTGGGAGTCCCGATACGCAGTATTTT. V is TRBV7-3 and J is TRBJ2-3; D is perhaps TRBD2 (5 bases). The ends were cut back, 4 bases at V and 6 bases at J, with 17 bases in the middle. The CDR3 has 15 residues. Germline V CDR1 and CDR2: SGHTA, FQGTGA.

The DNA of the CDR3 is TGTGCCAGTAGTCCCCCTTACCGGGTCGCTGAAGCTTTCTTT. It translates to CASSPPYRVAEAFF. The rearrangement uses TRBV19 and TRBJ1-1; no clear D. The germline V gene encodes CDR1 LNHDA and CDR2 SQIVND (reference sequence). The V gene lost 5 bases and the J gene lost 6 bases, with 16 bases spanning the gap. CDR3 length: 14 residues. The entire variable domain, with the rest obtained from reference TRBV19 and TRBJ1-1, is as follows: DGGITQSPKYLFRKEGQNVTLSCEQNLNHDAMYWYRQDPGQGLRLIYYSQIVNDFQKGDIAEGYSVSREKKESFPLTVTSAQKNPTAFYLCASSPPYRVAEAFFGQGTRLTVV.

This clone was observed a handful of times. The chain uses TRBV27 and TRBJ1-6, with D uncertain. CDR1 MNHEY and CDR2 SMNVEV come from the germline V gene (reference sequence). Trimming pared 3 bases from V and 7 bases from J, leaving 13 bases between. CDR3 size: 15 residues. Here the CDR3 reads CASSFYGGINSPLHF. The CDR3 DNA follows: TGTGCCAGCAGTTTCTATGGCGGAATCAATTCACCCCTCCACTTT.

This rearrangement joins TRBV6-5 to TRBJ1-1; no definite D call. Germline-derived CDR1 and CDR2 are MNHEY and SVGAGI. The length of the CDR3 is 11 residues. Trimming pared 4 bases from V and 8 bases from J, leaving 8 bases between. The CDR3 DNA is TGTGCCAGCAGTTTGGCGGGGGAAGCTTTCTTT. This sequence encodes CASSLAGEAFF.

J is TRBJ2-2 and V is TRBV7-2, with 8 nucleotides matching TRBD1. This CDR3 is 15 amino acids long. CDR1 is SGHTA and CDR2 is FQGNSA in the germline V gene. V lost 6 bases to trimming and J lost 3 bases; unmatched junction nucleotides: 6. CDR3 bases: TGTGCCAGCAGACCCACGACAGGGGACACCGGGGAGCTGTTTTTT. Encoded protein: CASRPTTGDTGELFF.

The count of this clone is one. The chain combines TRBV16 with TRBJ1-2; no clear D. V lost 1 base to trimming and J lost 7 bases, with 7 bases between them. In germline, CDR1 is KGHSY, CDR2 FQNENV. The CDR3 runs to 12 residues. CDR3 nucleotides: TGTGCCAGCAGCCAATGGGTTGGTGGCTACACCTTC. It yields the protein CASSQWVGGYTF.

J is TRBJ1-1 and V is TRBV6-1, with 8 nucleotides matching TRBD1. The CDR3 sequence is 15 residues long. Germline CDR1 MNHNS, CDR2 SASEGT. J lost 2 bases, V lost 5 bases, and 7 bases had no gene match. CDR3 nucleotides: TGTGCCAGCAGTTTGGGAGGACAGGGAAACACTGAAGCTTTCTTT. Translation gives CASSLGGQGNTEAFF.

The chain couples TRBV4-3 to TRBJ2-3; TRBD2 matches 11 bases. The germline CDR1 and CDR2 sequences are LGHNA and YSLEER. The V gene end was trimmed by 6 bases and the J gene end by 2 bases; junction bases not matched to a gene: 13. The CDR3 sequence is 18 residues long. CDR3 bases: TGCGCCAGCAGTCGGACCACTAGCGGGGGCCTCATCACAGATACGCAGTATTTT. This codes for CASSRTTSGGLITDTQYF.

The rearrangement uses TRBV19 and TRBJ1-2; D is ambiguous. Germline CDR1 reads LNHDA; CDR2 reads SQIVND (reference sequence). The CDR3 contains 13 residues. The ends were cut back, 6 bases at V and 0 bases at J, with 8 bases in the middle. This CDR3 reads CASSREPNYGYTF. The CDR3 coding sequence is TGTGCCAGTAGCCGGGAGCCTAACTATGGCTACACCTTC.

This sequence joins TRBV5-4 and TRBJ2-7; D is perhaps TRBD1 (6 bases). Germline CDR1 is SGHNT and CDR2 is YYREEE (reference sequence). This CDR3 has 14 residues. Trimming pared 4 bases from V and 4 bases from J, leaving 15 bases between. CDR3 residues: CASSHLGAGYEQYF. The CDR3 DNA follows: TGTGCCAGCAGCCATCTGGGGGCTGGGTACGAGCAGTACTTC.

This clone was counted between two and nine times. The chain employs TRBV4-1 and TRBJ2-7; 11 bases are a match to TRBD1. The CDR3 is made up of 14 amino acids. Trimming took 1 base from V and 6 from J; bases not matched to a gene: 2. Germline V CDR1 and CDR2: MGHRA, YSYEKL. CDR3 DNA: TGCGCCAGCAGCCAAGCCGGGACAGGGGGCGAGCAGTACTTC. It is translated as CASSQAGTGGEQYF.